A single TCR beta chain is shown here with its context. This record comes from a study of blood T cell repertoires in COVID-19. Study as a whole: Sites across the United States, Italy and Spain contributed samples from acute and convalescent COVID-19. PBMCs, B-cell-depleted T cells, or T cells provided the cDNA or gDNA that made up the material.

V was pared by 1 base and J by 4 bases, with 25 bases between. This CDR3 has 19 residues. Germline V lookup: CDR1 SGHDN, CDR2 FVKESK. Authors' data handling: Cell counts per sample came from amplifying reference gene primers. Profiled with immunoSEQ multiplex PCR; TCRdb holds only in-frame clones, not every one. V, J and clone size reflect that table, while D and trimming were determined from the DNA. Of about 46,000 clones detected, approximately 86% appear once; the ten largest clones hold about 1.2%. The receptor's source is a man in his sixties with acute or convalescent COVID-19. V is TRBV14 and J is TRBJ1-1; possible D gene TRBD1, 6 bases. The sample consisted of peripheral blood. CDR3 sequence: CASSQGPVGQGGGGTEAFF. The CDR3, as DNA: TGTGCCAGCAGCCAAGGCCCTGTCGGGCAGGGAGGGGGTGGCACTGAAGCTTTCTTT.